Sequencing of this T cell receptor (beta chain) was carried out in a study of Ad26.COV2.S vaccination and SARS-CoV-2 variants. Across the whole study: Intramuscular Ad26.COV2.S doses were given once or twice, 56 days apart.

The treatment: 19 received Ad26.COV2.S at low or high dose, single or two shots; about 5 received placebo; per-sample allocation not given. Samples came from day 63 after the first vaccine or placebo injection. Boston hosted the donor, who was an adult aged 18-55 years. Profiled with immunoSEQ multiplex PCR; TCRdb holds only in-frame clones, not every one. Of fewer than 400,000 clones listed, 89% are singletons. This sequence was found in a person aged 18-60 years who received the Ad26.COV2.S COVID-19 vaccine or a placebo. Specimen: peripheral blood, collected in a trial of Ad26.COV2.S vaccine versus placebo.

CDR3 nucleotides: TGTGCCAGCAGTTTAAGACTAGCCTTTGGTGAGCAGTTCTTC. Translating gives CASSLRLAFGEQFF. The V gene is TRBV28, the J gene TRBJ2-1, with 7 bases fitting TRBD2. Looked up from germline, CDR1 is MDHEN and CDR2 is SYDVKM. The CDR3 loop spans 14 amino acids. J gave up 9 bases and V 2 bases, and 7 bases lay outside the gene matches.